Following are 13 T cell receptor beta chains from one sample sequenced in a study of blood T cell repertoires in COVID-19 (dated by TCRdb to about 2020). Library generation was performed with the immunoSEQ multiplex PCR assay. Not all clones reach the TCRdb copy of this immuneACCESS table, which keeps in-frame sequences only. Checked studies attribute under half of the gap to unresolved V genes and leave the rest unexplained. The sample includes 150,000 to 200,000 clones, with about 92% observed a single time. The ten most abundant clones make up about 18% of the sample. The sample comprised peripheral blood. The receptor source for this set is a man in his fifties or sixties with active or convalescent COVID-19.

This rearrangement joins TRBV30 to TRBJ2-7; 12 bases line up with TRBD2. Germline V gene data show CDR1 as GTSNPN and CDR2 as SVGIG (reference sequence). Trimming at V came to 3 bases and at J to 0 bases, leaving 3 bases not matched to a gene. CDR3 length: 15 amino acids. CDR3: CAWRLAGGSSYEQYF. The CDR3 region has the DNA TGTGCCTGGAGACTAGCGGGGGGAAGCTCCTACGAGCAGTACTTC.

J is TRBJ2-1 and V is TRBV27, with 7 bases matching TRBD2. This CDR3 comprises 15 residues. Germline V gives CDR1 MNHEY, CDR2 SMNVEV (reference sequence). Unmatched junction bases numbered 13, after V lost 6 bases and J lost 8 bases. CDR3 bases: TGTGCCAGCAGACCCCGGGCGGGAGTATTACATGAGCAGTTCTTC. Encoded protein: CASRPRAGVLHEQFF.

J is TRBJ2-2 and V is TRBV7-7, with 10 bases lining up with TRBD2. V was clipped by 5 bases and J by 8 bases; unmatched bases: 11. CDR3 length: 16 amino acids. Germline assignment: CDR1 SSHAT and CDR2 FNYEAQ (reference sequence). CDR3 in DNA: TGTGCCAGCAGCCCCGGGCTAGCGGGAGTGAAAGGGGAGCTGTTTTTT. Amino acid sequence: CASSPGLAGVKGELFF.

J is TRBJ1-3 and V is TRBV18; unclear D gene. Germline CDR1 is KGHSH and CDR2 is LQKENI. The V and J ends lost 0 bases and 0 bases respectively, with 9 bases between them. The CDR3 runs 16 residues. The CDR3 region is CASSPPPGSSGNTIYF. Written as DNA, the CDR3 is TGTGCCAGCTCACCACCGCCAGGATCCTCTGGAAACACCATATATTTT.

This chain joins TRBV18 and TRBJ2-5, with TRBD2 identical over 9 bases. This CDR3 has 18 residues. The V segment lost 2 bases and the J segment 2 bases; nucleotides outside the gene matches: 12. Germline V CDR1 and CDR2: KGHSH, LQKENI. CDR3 coding DNA: TGTGCCAGCTCACCAATTATAGCGGGGGACTCTCTGCAAGAGACCCAGTACTTC. It specifies CASSPIIAGDSLQETQYF.

The chain has TRBV5-8 and TRBJ2-7; a weak D match, TRBD2 (6 bases). Trimming left V 3 bases short and J 0 bases short, with 13 bases between. The V gene's germline CDR1 is SGHTS and CDR2 YDEGEE. The length of the CDR3 is 15 residues. The CDR3 DNA sequence: TGTGCCAGCAGCTCGGACGGAGGGGACTCCTACGAGCAGTACTTC. This translates into CASSSDGGDSYEQYF.

The gene calls are TRBV4-2 and TRBJ2-7; 10 bases are shared with TRBD2. CDR3 length: 17 amino acids. CDR1 is LGHNA and CDR2 is YNFKEQ in the germline V gene. Trimming at V came to 6 bases and at J to 0 bases, leaving 11 bases not matched to a gene. Here the CDR3 reads CASSVTRTSGSSYEQYF. CDR3 bases: TGTGCCAGCAGTGTTACCCGGACTAGCGGAAGCTCCTACGAGCAGTACTTC.

The chain uses TRBV6-5 and TRBJ1-2; tentatively, D is TRBD1 (6 bases). CDR1 and CDR2 (germline): MNHEY, SVGAGI. CDR3 length: 12 residues. V gave up 8 bases and J gave up 7 bases, with 14 bases separating them. CDR3 DNA sequence: TGTGCCAGCGGCCAGGGGCCTCTTGGCTACACCTTC. Translation gives CASGQGPLGYTF.

The chain couples TRBV15 to TRBJ2-7; 11 positions agree with TRBD1. Germline V gene lookup returns CDR1 LNHNV and CDR2 YYDKDF (reference sequence). The CDR3 has 15 residues. With V trimmed by 4 bases and J by 3 bases, 5 bases remained unmatched. The CDR3 is CATSIGTGGIYEQYF. DNA of the CDR3: TGTGCCACCAGCATAGGGACAGGGGGAATCTACGAGCAGTACTTC.

The genes are TRBV10-2 and TRBJ2-7; 9 positions agree with TRBD1. The trim removed 6 bases at V and 0 bases at J, leaving 3 bases unmatched. The CDR3 length is 14 residues. Germline lookup yields CDR1 WSHSY and CDR2 SAAADI. CDR3 in amino acids: CASRQDRGSYEQYF. CDR3 DNA sequence: TGCGCCAGCAGACAGGACAGGGGCTCCTACGAGCAGTACTTC.

This sequence joins TRBV7-8 and TRBJ1-1; D might be TRBD1 (6 bases). V lost 3 bases, J lost 1 base, and 9 bases lay in between. The CDR3 spans 14 residues. Germline V gives CDR1 SGHVS, CDR2 FQNEAQ. The CDR3 is CASSFRDKNTEAFF. CDR3 DNA: TGTGCCAGCAGCTTCCGGGACAAGAACACTGAAGCTTTCTTT. Complete variable domain (other parts from reference TRBV7-8 and TRBJ1-1): GAGVSQSPRYKVAKRGQDVALRCDPISGHVSLFWYQQALGQGPEFLTYFQNEAQLDKSGLPSDRFFAERPEGSVSTLKIQRTQQEDSAVYLCASSFRDKNTEAFFGQGTRLTVV.

The genes are TRBV9 and TRBJ2-5; 7 bases map to TRBD1. The junction had 11 bases not matched to a gene; V was cut back by 0 bases and J by 0 bases. Germline V CDR1 and CDR2: SGDLS, YYNGEE. This CDR3 is 18 amino acids long. CDR3 loop: CASSVDPGTVPYQETQYF. The CDR3 bases are TGTGCCAGCAGCGTAGACCCAGGGACAGTTCCGTACCAAGAGACCCAGTACTTC.

This chain links TRBV5-6 with TRBJ1-2; D is possibly TRBD1 (5 bases). The CDR3 consists of 13 residues. Deletions cut 0 bases from V and 7 bases from J, with 10 bases between. Germline V gene data show CDR1 as SGHDT and CDR2 as YYEEEE. CDR3 region: CASSLVRGGGYTF. The DNA for the CDR3 is TGTGCCAGCAGCTTGGTAAGGGGCGGTGGCTACACCTTC. The full variable domain, completed using reference TRBV5-6 and TRBJ1-2, is DAGVTQSPTHLIKTRGQQVTLRCSPKSGHDTVSWYQQALGQGPQFIFQYYEEEERQRGNFPDRFSGHQFPNYSSELNVNALLLGDSALYLCASSLVRGGGYTFGSGTRLTVV.